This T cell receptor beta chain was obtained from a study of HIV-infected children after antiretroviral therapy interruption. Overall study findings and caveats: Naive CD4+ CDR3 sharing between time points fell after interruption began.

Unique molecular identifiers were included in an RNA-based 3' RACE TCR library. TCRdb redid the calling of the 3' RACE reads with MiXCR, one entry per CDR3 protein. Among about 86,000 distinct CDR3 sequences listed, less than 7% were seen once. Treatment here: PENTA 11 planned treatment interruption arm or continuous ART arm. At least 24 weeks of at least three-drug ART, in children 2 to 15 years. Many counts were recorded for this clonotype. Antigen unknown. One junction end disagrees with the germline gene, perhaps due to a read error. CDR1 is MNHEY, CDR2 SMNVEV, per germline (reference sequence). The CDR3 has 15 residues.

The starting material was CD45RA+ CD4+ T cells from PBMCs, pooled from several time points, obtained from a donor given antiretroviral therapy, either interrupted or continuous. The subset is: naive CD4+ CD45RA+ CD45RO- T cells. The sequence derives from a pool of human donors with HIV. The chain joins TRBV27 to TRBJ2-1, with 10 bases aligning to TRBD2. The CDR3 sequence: CASSLKGLAGASLSF. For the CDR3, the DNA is TGTGCCAGCAGTTTAAAGGGTCTAGCGGGGGCCTCGTTGTCCTTC.